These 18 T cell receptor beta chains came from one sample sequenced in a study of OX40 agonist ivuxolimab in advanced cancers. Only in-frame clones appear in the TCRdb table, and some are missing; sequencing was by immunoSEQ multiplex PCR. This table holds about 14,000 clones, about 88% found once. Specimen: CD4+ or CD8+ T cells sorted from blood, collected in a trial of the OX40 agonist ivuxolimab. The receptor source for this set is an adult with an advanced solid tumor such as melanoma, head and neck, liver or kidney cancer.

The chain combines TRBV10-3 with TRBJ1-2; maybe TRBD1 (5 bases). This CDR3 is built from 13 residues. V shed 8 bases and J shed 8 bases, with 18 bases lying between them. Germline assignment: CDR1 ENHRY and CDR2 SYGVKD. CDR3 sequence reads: CAIGGTMVRGYTF. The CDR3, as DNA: TGTGCCATCGGCGGGACCATGGTTCGGGGCTACACCTTC.

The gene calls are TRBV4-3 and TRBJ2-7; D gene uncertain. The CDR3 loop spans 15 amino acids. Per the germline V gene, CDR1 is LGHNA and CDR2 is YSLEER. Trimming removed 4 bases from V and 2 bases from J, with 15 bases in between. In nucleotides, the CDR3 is TGCGCCAGCAGCCTAGGCTTAGGTCACACCTACGAGCAGTACTTC. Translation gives CASSLGLGHTYEQYF.

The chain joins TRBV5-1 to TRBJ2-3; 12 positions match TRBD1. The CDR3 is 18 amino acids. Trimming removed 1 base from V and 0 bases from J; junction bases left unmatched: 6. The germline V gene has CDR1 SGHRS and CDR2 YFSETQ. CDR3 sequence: CASSLYGTGGLSTDTQYF. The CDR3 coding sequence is TGCGCCAGCAGCTTGTACGGGACAGGGGGCCTCAGCACAGATACGCAGTATTTT.

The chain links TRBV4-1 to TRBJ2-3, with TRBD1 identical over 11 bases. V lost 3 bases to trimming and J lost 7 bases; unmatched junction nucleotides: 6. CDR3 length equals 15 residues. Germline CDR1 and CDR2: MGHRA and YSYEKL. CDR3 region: CASSHGQGAQYTQYF. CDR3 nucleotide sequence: TGCGCCAGCAGCCATGGACAGGGGGCGCAATATACGCAGTATTTT.

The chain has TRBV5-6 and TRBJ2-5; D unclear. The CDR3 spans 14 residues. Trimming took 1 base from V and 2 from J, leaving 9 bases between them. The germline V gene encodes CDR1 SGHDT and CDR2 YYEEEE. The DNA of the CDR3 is TGTGCCAGCAGCTTGCTGCAAATTCAAGAGACCCAGTACTTC. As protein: CASSLLQIQETQYF. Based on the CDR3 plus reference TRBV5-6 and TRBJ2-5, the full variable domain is DAGVTQSPTHLIKTRGQQVTLRCSPKSGHDTVSWYQQALGQGPQFIFQYYEEEERQRGNFPDRFSGHQFPNYSSELNVNALLLGDSALYLCASSLLQIQETQYFGPGTRLLVL.

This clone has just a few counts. The CDR3 coding sequence is TGTGCCAGCAGCTTGGAGGGGCCGAATCAGCCCCAGCATTTT. This translates into CASSLEGPNQPQHF. The V call is TRBV5-4, the J call TRBJ1-5, with TRBD1 as a possible D gene (5 bases). The ends were cut back, 0 bases at V and 4 bases at J, with 8 bases in the middle. Per the germline V gene, CDR1 is SGHNT and CDR2 is YYREEE (reference sequence). The CDR3 is made up of 14 amino acids.

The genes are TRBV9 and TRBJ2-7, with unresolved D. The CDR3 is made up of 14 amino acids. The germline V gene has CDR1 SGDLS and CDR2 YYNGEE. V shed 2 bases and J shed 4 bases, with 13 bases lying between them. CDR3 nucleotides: TGTGCCAGCAGCGTTGGGCTAGGAAATTACGAGCAGTACTTC. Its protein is CASSVGLGNYEQYF.

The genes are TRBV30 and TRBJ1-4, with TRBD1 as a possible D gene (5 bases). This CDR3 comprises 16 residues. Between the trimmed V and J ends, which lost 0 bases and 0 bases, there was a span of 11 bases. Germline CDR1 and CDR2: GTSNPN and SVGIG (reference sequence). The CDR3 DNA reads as TGTGCCTGGAGTGTATGGGGGATTGCAACTAATGAAAAACTGTTTTTT. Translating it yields CAWSVWGIATNEKLFF.

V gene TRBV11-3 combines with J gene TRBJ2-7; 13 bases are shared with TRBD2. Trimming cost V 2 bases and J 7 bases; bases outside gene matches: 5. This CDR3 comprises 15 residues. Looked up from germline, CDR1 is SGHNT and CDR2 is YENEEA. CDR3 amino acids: CASSLTGLAGREQYF. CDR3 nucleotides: TGTGCCAGCAGCTTAACGGGACTAGCGGGAAGGGAGCAGTACTTC.

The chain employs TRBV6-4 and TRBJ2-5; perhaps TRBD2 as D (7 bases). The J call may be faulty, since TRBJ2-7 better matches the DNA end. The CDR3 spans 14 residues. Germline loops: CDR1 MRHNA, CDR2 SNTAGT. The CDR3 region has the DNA TGTGCCAGCAGTGAAGGGGAGGGGGGATACGAGCAGTACTTC. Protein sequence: CASSEGEGGYEQYF.

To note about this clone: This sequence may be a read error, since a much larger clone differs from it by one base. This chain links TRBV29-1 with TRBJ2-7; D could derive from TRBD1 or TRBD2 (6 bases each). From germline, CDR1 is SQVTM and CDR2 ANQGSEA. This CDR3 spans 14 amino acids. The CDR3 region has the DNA TGCGGCGCTGAACCACTGAGAAGGGGGGCCGAGCAGTACTTC. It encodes CGAEPLRRGAEQYF.

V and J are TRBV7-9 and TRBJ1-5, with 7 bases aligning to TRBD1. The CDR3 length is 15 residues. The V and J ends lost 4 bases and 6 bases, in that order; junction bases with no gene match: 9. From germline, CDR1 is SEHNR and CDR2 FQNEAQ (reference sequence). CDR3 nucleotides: TGTGCCAGCAGCTCGGGGACAGAACTTACTCAGCCCCAGCATTTT. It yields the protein CASSSGTELTQPQHF.

The CDR3 loop is CATSRDQWYEQYF. CDR3 in DNA: TGTGCCACCAGCAGAGATCAGTGGTACGAGCAGTACTTC. The chain uses TRBV15 and TRBJ2-7; D unresolved. With 0 bases removed from V and 4 bases from J, the gap between germline ends came to 7 bases. Germline CDR1 and CDR2: LNHNV and YYDKDF (reference sequence). CDR3 length: 13 amino acids.

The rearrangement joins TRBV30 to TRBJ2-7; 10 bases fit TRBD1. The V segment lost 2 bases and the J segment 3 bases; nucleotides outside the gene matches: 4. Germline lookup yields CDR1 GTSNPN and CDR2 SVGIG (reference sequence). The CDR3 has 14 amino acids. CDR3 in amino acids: CAWSTGTGDYEQYF. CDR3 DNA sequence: TGTGCCTGGAGTACCGGGACAGGGGACTACGAGCAGTACTTC.

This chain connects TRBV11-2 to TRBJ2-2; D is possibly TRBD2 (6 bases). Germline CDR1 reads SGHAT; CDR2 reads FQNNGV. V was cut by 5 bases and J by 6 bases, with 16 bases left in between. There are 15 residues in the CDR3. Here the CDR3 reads CASSHTRLEAGELFF. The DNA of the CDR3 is TGTGCCAGCAGCCATACTCGACTAGAGGCCGGGGAGCTGTTTTTT. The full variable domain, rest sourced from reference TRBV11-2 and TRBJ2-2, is EAGVAQSPRYKIIEKRQSVAFWCNPISGHATLYWYQQILGQGPKLLIQFQNNGVVDDSQLPKDRFSAERLKGVDSTLKIQPAKLEDSAVYLCASSHTRLEAGELFFGEGSRLTVL.

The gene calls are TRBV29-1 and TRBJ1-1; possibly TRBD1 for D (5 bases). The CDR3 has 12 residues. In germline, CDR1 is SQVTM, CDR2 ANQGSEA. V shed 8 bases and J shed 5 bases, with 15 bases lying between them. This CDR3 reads CSSERGETEAFF. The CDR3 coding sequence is TGCAGCTCCGAAAGGGGCGAAACTGAAGCTTTCTTT. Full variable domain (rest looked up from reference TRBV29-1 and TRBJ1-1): SAVISQKPSRDICQRGTSLTIQCQVDSQVTMMFWYRQQPGQSLTLIATANQGSEATYESGFVIDKFPISRPNLTFSTLTVSNMSPEDSSIYLCSSERGETEAFFGQGTRLTVV.

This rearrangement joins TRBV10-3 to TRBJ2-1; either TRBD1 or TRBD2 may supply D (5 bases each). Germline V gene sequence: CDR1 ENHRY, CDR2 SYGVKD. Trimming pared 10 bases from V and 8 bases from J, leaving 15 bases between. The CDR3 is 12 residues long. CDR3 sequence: CATEGERHEQFF. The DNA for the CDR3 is TGTGCCACCGAAGGGGAGCGTCATGAGCAGTTCTTC.

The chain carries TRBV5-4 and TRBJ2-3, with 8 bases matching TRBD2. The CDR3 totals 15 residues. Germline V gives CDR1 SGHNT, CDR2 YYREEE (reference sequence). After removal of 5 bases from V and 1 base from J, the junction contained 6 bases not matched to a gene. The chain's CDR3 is CASREAGARTDTQYF. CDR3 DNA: TGTGCCAGCAGAGAAGCGGGGGCCCGCACAGATACGCAGTATTTT.